Given below is one TCR beta chain in context. Its binding antigen is unknown. No much larger clone is present one base from it, and per-base qualities are unavailable. This record comes from a study of PD-L1 blockade in urothelial cancer (dated by TCRdb to 2015 to 2018). Concerning the study at large: All patients started therapy around 2014 and received atezolizumab 1,200 mg intravenously every 3 weeks. Under ten patients reached durable clinical benefit, while 20 patients did not. Somatic, immune and clinical correlates of response to PD-L1 blockade with atezolizumab in urothelial cancer were the focus of an exploratory multi-omic analysis. Durable clinical benefit meant progression-free survival longer than 6 months, and TCR features were also tested against progression-free and overall survival. Blood samples were analyzed 3 weeks after the start of treatment (second dose) and 6 weeks after the start of treatment. In the same patients who had TCR sequencing, pretreatment tumors also underwent whole exome sequencing and RNA sequencing. Pretreatment blood TCR-seq was available for 30 or so patients, at least one posttreatment blood collection was obtained for 25 or so patients, and tumor TCR-seq was available for 25 or so patients. Pretreatment tumor samples and matched peripheral blood, collected serially before and after atezolizumab treatment, underwent TCR sequencing. Blood samples gave median yields of approximately 130,000 T cells and 82,636 unique TCRs, along with a median clonality of about 0.084. About 90% of the roughly 29 patients were males with bladder-origin urothelial cancer, and 18 of 29 reported a prior smoking history. Patients had an ECOG performance status of 0 or 1 and had received between 0 and 3 prior chemotherapy regimens.

On the study overall, not on this receptor specifically: Small sample size (n ≈ 30) and many exploratory analyses mean the results are intended to be hypothesis-generating. Improved progression-free and overall survival was found to be associated with pretreatment peripheral blood TCR clonality below the median. At 3 weeks after the start of treatment, tumor-associated TCR clones in peripheral blood had expanded more in patients with durable benefit (n ≈ 24, p = 0.022).

Synthetic TCR analog templates were spiked into each PCR to estimate absolute template abundance from read counts. The immunoSEQ assay was used to amplify TCRbeta CDR3 regions from genomic DNA with bias-controlled V and J gene primers. Sequencing of rearranged TCRbeta segments was performed at approximately 20X coverage. In the authors' own workflow: Sequencing errors were corrected by clustering and CDR3s were annotated against IMGT to assign V, D and J genes. Downstream analyses used only productive TCRbeta rearrangements, leaving out any out-of-frame or stop-codon sequences. Clonality was computed as one minus Shannon entropy normalized by the log of the number of unique productive sequences. Fisher's exact test with Benjamini-Hochberg correction, using a cutoff of adjusted p below 0.01, was how clones that differed between time points or between blood and tumor were identified. TCRdb limited this immuneACCESS table to in-frame rearrangements with V and J called. A share of clones is missing; checked studies link under half to unresolved V genes, and the rest is unexplained. Clonal size and the V and J genes are those of that table, whereas D and trimming came from the DNA. Within this sample are about 44,000 clones, with more than 75% of them counted one time only. About 3.3% of the sample is held by the ten biggest clonotypes.

The cohort included 25 to 35 patients with locally advanced or metastatic urothelial carcinoma who were treated at Memorial Sloan Kettering on a trial protocol. Peripheral blood mononuclear cells were collected from each patient pretreatment and during treatment, giving between 1 and 8 total time points per patient. The Qiagen DNeasy Blood extraction kit was used to purify genomic DNA from total PBMCs and tumor samples. PBMCs were collected pretreatment and during treatment and were isolated and stored as previously described. In the germline V gene, CDR1 corresponds to SGHVS and CDR2 to FQNEAQ. Including cysteine and phenylalanine, the CDR3 has 14 amino acids. The CDR3 DNA has 42 bases and is translated from base 1. Here V drops 3 bases and J drops 2 bases, and the junction holds 3 bases not matched to any gene.

The chain is made from TRBV7-8 and TRBJ2-7; TRBD1 matches 8 bases in the middle. This clonotype was sampled from a man between 65 and 80 years old with urothelial cancer. Source: PBMCs, taken around atezolizumab (anti-PD-L1) treatment. The sequenced DNA: TGTGCCAGCAGCTTTAACAGGGGGGCCTACGAGCAGTACTTC. The resulting protein is CASSFNRGAYEQYF.